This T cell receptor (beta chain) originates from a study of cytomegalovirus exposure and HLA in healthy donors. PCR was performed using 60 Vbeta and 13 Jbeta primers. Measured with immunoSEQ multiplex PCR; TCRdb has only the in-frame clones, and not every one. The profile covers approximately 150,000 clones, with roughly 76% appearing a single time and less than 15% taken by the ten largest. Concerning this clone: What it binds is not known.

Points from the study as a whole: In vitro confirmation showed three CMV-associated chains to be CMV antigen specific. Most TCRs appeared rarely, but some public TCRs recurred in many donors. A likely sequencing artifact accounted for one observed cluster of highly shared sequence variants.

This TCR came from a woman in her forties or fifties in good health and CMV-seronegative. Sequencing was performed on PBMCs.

The CDR3 bases are TGTGCCAGCAGCCCTGACAGCTTAGGCGGCTACACCTTC. Translating gives CASSPDSLGGYTF. V usage is TRBV7-9 and J usage is TRBJ1-2, with TRBD1 as a possible D gene (5 bases). The CDR3 is 13 amino acids. Looked up from germline, CDR1 is SEHNR and CDR2 is FQNEAQ (reference sequence). V lost 5 bases and J lost 8, with 15 bases in between.